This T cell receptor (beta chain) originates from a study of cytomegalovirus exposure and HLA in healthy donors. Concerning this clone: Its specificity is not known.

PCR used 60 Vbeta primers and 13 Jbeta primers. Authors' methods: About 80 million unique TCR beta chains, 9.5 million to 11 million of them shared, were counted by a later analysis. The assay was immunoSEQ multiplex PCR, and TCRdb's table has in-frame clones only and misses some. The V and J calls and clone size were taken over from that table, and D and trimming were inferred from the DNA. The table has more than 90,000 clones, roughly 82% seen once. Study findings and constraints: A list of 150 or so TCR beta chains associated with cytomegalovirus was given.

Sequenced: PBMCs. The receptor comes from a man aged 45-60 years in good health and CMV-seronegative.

The CDR3 reads CASSLELRNTEAFF. DNA for the CDR3: TGTGCCAGCAGCTTAGAACTAAGGAACACTGAAGCTTTCTTT. The chain carries TRBV5-6 and TRBJ1-1; D not certain. The CDR3 spans 14 residues. Germline V gene lookup returns CDR1 SGHDT and CDR2 YYEEEE. V was cut by 2 bases and J by 1 base, with 9 bases left in between.